This T cell receptor beta chain was recovered during a study of cytomegalovirus exposure and HLA in healthy donors. The primer mix had 60 Vbeta and 13 Jbeta primers. The data were produced by immunoSEQ multiplex PCR, yet TCRdb's version contains in-frame clones alone and is incomplete. This table has some 100,000 clones, around 72% appearing once. CDR3 length equals 13 residues. Trimming left V 5 bases short and J 2 bases short, with 12 bases between. Germline CDR1 reads SQVTM; CDR2 reads ANQGSEA. This receptor was taken from a male donor in good health and CMV-seropositive. The sequencing sample was made of PBMCs. The chain recombines TRBV29-1 with TRBJ2-5; possibly TRBD1 for D (6 bases). DNA of the CDR3: TGCAGCGTTATCCGGACAGTTCAAGAGACCCAGTACTTC. This gives the protein CSVIRTVQETQYF.